This note documents a single TCR beta chain sequence. This record belongs to a study of blood T cell repertoires in COVID-19. At the level of the study: T cells, B-cell-depleted T cells, or PBMCs supplied cDNA or gDNA.

Clinical histories supplied by participants themselves formed the basis of cohort assignment. Recovered status applied to Cohort 3 donors who had two consecutive negative PCRs. It also applied to those with clearance or with symptom resolution. Authors' analysis steps: Quantification of nucleated cells was approximated via reference gene primer amplification. Using immunoSEQ multiplex PCR, the repertoire was profiled, and TCRdb retains in-frame clones only, with some absent. V and J calls and clone size are copied from that table; D and trimming were computed from the DNA. Of around 230,000 clones listed, about 88% are singletons. V was pared by 1 base and J by 0 bases, with 23 bases between. The germline V gene has CDR1 SGHVS and CDR2 FQNEAQ. The CDR3 has 20 amino acids.

Sequenced sample: PBMCs or T cells enriched from blood (not recorded which). This sequence joins TRBV7-8 and TRBJ2-3; D may be TRBD2 (5 bases). The clonotype comes from a woman aged 25 to 39 who had recovered from COVID-19. This chain's CDR3 is CASSLERRGEASASTDTQYF. Here the CDR3 DNA reads TGTGCCAGCAGCTTAGAGCGACGGGGTGAGGCAAGTGCTAGCACAGATACGCAGTATTTT. Drawing the rest from reference TRBV7-8 and TRBJ2-3, the complete variable domain is GAGVSQSPRYKVAKRGQDVALRCDPISGHVSLFWYQQALGQGPEFLTYFQNEAQLDKSGLPSDRFFAERPEGSVSTLKIQRTQQEDSAVYLCASSLERRGEASASTDTQYFGPGTRLTVL.